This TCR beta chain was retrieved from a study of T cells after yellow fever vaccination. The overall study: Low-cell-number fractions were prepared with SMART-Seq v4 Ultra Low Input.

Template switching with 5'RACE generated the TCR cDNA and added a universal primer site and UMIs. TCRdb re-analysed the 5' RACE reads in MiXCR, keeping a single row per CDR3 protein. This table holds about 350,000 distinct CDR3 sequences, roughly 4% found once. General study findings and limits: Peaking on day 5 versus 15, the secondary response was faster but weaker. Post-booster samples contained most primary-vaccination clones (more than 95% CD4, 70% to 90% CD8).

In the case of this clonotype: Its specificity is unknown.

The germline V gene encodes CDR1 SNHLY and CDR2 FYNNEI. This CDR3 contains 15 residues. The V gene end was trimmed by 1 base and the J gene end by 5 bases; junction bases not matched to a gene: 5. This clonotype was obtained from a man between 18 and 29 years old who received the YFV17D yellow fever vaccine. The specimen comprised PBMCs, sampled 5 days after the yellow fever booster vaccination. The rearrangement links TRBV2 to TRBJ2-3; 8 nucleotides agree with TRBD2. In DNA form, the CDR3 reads TGTGCCAGCAGTGAAGATGGGGCGGGGGGAGATACGCAGTATTTT. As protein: CASSEDGAGGDTQYF.